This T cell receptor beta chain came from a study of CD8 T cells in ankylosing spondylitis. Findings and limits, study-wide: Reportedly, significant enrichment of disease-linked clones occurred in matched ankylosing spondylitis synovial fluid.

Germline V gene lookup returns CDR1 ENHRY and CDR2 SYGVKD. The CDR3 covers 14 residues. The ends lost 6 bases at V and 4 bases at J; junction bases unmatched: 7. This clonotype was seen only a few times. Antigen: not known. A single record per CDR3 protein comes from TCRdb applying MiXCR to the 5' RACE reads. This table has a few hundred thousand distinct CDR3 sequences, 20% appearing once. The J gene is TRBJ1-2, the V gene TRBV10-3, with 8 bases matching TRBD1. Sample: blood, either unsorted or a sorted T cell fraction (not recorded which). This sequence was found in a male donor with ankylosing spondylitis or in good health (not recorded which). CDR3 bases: TGTGCCATCAGGGGGACAGGTAGGGGCTATGGCTACACCTTC. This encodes CAIRGTGRGYGYTF.